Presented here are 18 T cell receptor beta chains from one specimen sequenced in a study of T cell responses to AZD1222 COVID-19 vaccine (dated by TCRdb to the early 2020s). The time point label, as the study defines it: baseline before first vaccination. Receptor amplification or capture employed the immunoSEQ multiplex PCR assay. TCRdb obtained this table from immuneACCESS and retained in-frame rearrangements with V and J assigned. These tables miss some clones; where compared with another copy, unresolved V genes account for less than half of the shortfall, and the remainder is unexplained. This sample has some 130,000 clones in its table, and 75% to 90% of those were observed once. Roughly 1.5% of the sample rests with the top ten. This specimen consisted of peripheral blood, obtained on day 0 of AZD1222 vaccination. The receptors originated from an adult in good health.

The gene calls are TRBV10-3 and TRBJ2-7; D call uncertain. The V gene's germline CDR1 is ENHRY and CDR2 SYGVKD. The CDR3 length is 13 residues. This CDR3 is CVTNNPSSYEQYF. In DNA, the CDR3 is TGTGTCACCAACAACCCGAGCTCCTACGAGCAGTACTTC.

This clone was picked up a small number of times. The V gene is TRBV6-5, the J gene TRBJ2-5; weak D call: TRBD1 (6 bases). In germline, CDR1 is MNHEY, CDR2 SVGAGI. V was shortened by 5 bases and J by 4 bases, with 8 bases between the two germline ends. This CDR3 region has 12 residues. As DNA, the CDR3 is TGTGCCAGCAGTACAGGGAGAGAGACCCAGTACTTC. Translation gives CASSTGRETQYF.

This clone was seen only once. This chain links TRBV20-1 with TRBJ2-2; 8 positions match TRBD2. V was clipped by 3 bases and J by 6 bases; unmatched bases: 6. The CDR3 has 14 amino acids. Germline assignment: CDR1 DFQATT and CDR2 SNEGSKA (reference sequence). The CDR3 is CSASRGGSAGELFF. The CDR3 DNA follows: TGCAGTGCTAGTCGGGGGGGCAGCGCCGGGGAGCTGTTTTTT.

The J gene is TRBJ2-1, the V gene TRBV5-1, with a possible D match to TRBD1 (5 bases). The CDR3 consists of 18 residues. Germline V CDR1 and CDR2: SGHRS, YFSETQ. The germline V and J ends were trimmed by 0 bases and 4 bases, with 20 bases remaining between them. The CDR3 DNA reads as TGCGCCAGCAGCTTGGGAGCCCCTCCGACAGATCAGTACAATGAGCAGTTCTTC. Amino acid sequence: CASSLGAPPTDQYNEQFF.

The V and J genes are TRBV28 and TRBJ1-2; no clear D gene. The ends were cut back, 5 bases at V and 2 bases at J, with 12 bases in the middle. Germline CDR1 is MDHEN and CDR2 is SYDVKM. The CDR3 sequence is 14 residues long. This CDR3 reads CASSNPGENYGYTF. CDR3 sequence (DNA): TGTGCCAGCAGTAATCCGGGAGAAAACTATGGCTACACCTTC.

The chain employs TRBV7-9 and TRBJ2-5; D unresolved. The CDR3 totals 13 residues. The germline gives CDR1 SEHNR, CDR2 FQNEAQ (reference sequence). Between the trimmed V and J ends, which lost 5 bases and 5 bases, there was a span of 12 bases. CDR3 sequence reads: CASSLPSKETQYF. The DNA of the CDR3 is TGTGCCAGCAGCCTCCCCAGTAAGGAGACCCAGTACTTC.

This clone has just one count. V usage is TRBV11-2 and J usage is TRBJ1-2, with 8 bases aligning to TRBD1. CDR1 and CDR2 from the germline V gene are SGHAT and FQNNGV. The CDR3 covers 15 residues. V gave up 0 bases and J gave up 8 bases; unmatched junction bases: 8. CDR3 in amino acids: CASSLDTGQGGGYTF. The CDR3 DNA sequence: TGTGCCAGCAGCTTAGATACCGGACAGGGTGGCGGCTACACCTTC.

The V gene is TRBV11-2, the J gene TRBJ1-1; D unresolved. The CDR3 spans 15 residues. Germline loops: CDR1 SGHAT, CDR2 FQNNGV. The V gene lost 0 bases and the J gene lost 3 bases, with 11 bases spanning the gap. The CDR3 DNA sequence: TGTGCCAGCAGCTTAGATCGGCTGATGCACACTGAAGCTTTCTTT. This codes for CASSLDRLMHTEAFF.

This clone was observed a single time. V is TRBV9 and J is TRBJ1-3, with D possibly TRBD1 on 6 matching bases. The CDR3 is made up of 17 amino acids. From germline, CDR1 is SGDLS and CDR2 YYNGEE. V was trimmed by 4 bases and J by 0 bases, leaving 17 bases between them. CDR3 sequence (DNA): TGTGCCAGCAGCCCCGGACAGTACCCCGGCTCTGGAAACACCATATATTTT. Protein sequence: CASSPGQYPGSGNTIYF.

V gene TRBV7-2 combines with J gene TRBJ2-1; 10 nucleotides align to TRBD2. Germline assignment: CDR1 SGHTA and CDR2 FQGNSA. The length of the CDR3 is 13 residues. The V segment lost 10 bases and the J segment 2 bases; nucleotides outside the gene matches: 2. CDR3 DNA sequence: TGTGCCACAGGACTAGCGGCCTACAATGAGCAGTTCTTC. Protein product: CATGLAAYNEQFF.

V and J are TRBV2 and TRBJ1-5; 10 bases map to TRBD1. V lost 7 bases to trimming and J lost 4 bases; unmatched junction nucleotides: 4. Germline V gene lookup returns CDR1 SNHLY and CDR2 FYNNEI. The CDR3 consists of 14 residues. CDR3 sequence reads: CASTRGQGNQPQHF. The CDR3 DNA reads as TGTGCCAGCACCCGGGGACAGGGGAATCAGCCCCAGCATTTT. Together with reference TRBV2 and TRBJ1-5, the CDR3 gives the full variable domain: EPEVTQTPSHQVTQMGQEVILRCVPISNHLYFYWYRQILGQKVEFLVSFYNNEISEKSEIFDDQFSVERPDGSNFTLKIRSTKLEDSAMYFCASTRGQGNQPQHFGDGTRLSIL.

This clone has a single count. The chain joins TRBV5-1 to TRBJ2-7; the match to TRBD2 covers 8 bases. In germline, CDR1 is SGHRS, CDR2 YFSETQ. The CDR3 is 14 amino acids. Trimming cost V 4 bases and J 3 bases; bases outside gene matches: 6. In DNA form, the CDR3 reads TGCGCCAGCAGCCCGGGGGGGGTGGTCTACGAGCAGTACTTC. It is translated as CASSPGGVVYEQYF.

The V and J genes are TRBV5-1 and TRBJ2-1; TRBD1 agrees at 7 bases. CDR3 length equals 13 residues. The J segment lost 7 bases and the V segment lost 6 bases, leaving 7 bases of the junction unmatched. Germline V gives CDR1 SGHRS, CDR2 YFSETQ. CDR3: CASNPDRANEQFF. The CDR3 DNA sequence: TGCGCCAGCAACCCCGACAGGGCAAATGAGCAGTTCTTC.

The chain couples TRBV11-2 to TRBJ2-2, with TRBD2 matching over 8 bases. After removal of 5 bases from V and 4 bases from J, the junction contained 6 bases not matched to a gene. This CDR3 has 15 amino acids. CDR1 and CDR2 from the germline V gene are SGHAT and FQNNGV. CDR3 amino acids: CASSPPGGFTGELFF. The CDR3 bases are TGTGCCAGCAGCCCCCCGGGGGGGTTCACCGGGGAGCTGTTTTTT. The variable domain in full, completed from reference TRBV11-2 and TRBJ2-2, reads EAGVAQSPRYKIIEKRQSVAFWCNPISGHATLYWYQQILGQGPKLLIQFQNNGVVDDSQLPKDRFSAERLKGVDSTLKIQPAKLEDSAVYLCASSPPGGFTGELFFGEGSRLTVL.

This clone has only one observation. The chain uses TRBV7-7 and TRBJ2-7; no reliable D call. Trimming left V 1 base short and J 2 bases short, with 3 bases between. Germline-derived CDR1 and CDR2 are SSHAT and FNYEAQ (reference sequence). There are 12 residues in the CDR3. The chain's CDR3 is CASSLVPYEQYF. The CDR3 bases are TGTGCCAGCAGCTTAGTCCCCTACGAGCAGTACTTC.

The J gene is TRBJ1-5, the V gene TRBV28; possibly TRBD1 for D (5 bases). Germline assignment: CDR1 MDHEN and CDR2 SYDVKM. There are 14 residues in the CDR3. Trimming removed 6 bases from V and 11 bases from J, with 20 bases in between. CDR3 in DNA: TGTGCCAGCAGCACCCCGGGGGGGTTAATAGCCCAGCATTTT. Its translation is CASSTPGGLIAQHF.

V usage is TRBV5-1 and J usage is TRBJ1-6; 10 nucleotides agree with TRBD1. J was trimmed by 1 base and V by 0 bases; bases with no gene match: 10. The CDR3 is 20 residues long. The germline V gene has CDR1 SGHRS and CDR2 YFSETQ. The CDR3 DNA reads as TGCGCCAGCAGCTTGGAAGGGGGGACAGGGGTGGATTCCTATAATTCACCCCTCCACTTT. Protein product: CASSLEGGTGVDSYNSPLHF.

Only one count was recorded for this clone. Here the CDR3 DNA reads TGTGCCAGCAGCGCCGAGACTAGCGGGGTTGAGACCCAGTACTTC. Protein product: CASSAETSGVETQYF. V is TRBV9 and J is TRBJ2-5; TRBD2 matches 11 bases. There are 15 residues in the CDR3. V was pared by 3 bases and J by 5 bases, with 6 bases of the junction left unmatched. Per germline, CDR1 SGDLS and CDR2 YYNGEE.